The 26 T cell receptor beta chains in this list originate from one sample, sequenced in a study of cytomegalovirus exposure and HLA in healthy donors. The PCR used 60 Vbeta and 13 Jbeta primers. Produced via immunoSEQ multiplex PCR; TCRdb's table is partial and in-frame only. The table records around 150,000 clones, around 80% of them present only once. The specimen was PBMCs. The origin of the receptors is a man in his forties or fifties in good health and CMV-seropositive.

This chain connects TRBV5-4 to TRBJ2-7; D possibly corresponds to TRBD2 (6 bases). V was trimmed by 2 bases and J by 0 bases, leaving 12 bases between them. The CDR3 contains 15 residues. Germline CDR1 SGHNT, CDR2 YYREEE (reference sequence). As DNA, the CDR3 is TGTGCCAGCAGCTTTGATTTCGGGAGCTCCTACGAGCAGTACTTC. It specifies CASSFDFGSSYEQYF.

This clone was picked up a small number of times. The chain employs TRBV19 and TRBJ2-7, with D tentatively TRBD2 (5 bases). Germline loops: CDR1 LNHDA, CDR2 SQIVND (reference sequence). There are 14 residues in the CDR3. Trimming removed 7 bases from V and 7 bases from J, with 20 bases in between. CDR3 region: CASNNSPDYEEQYF. As DNA, the CDR3 is TGTGCCAGTAACAACTCCCCAGACTACGAGGAGCAGTACTTC.

The V call is TRBV2, the J call TRBJ2-1; 11 bases map to TRBD2. Germline V gene data show CDR1 as SNHLY and CDR2 as FYNNEI. CDR3 length: 15 amino acids. The J segment lost 9 bases and the V segment lost 6 bases, leaving 10 bases of the junction unmatched. CDR3 loop: CASSVTSGRFPEQFF. The CDR3 DNA follows: TGTGCCAGCAGCGTCACTAGCGGGAGATTTCCTGAGCAGTTCTTC.

The chain is built from TRBV19 and TRBJ1-2; 8 nucleotides align to TRBD1. Germline loops: CDR1 LNHDA, CDR2 SQIVND (reference sequence). The CDR3 extends over 16 amino acids. Unmatched junction bases numbered 10, after V lost 3 bases and J lost 4 bases. In nucleotides, the CDR3 is TGTGCCAGTAGTATGTCGACAGGGGATCGGAGCTATGGCTACACCTTC. The encoded protein is CASSMSTGDRSYGYTF.

This sequence joins TRBV29-1 and TRBJ2-6, with 9 bases that match TRBD1. Per the germline V gene, CDR1 is SQVTM and CDR2 is ANQGSEA. V gave up 2 bases and J gave up 1 base; unmatched junction bases: 9. This CDR3 is 18 amino acids long. CDR3 region: CSVELRDRALSGANVLTF. In nucleotides, the CDR3 is TGCAGCGTTGAACTGCGGGACAGGGCACTTTCTGGGGCCAACGTCCTGACTTTC.

The chain couples TRBV7-2 to TRBJ1-1, with no clear D. Germline V gene sequence: CDR1 SGHTA, CDR2 FQGNSA. Trimming removed 4 bases from V and 5 bases from J, with 14 bases in between. CDR3 size: 14 residues. CDR3 region: CASSSQPRGTEAFF. CDR3 coding DNA: TGTGCCAGCAGCTCCCAGCCCCGCGGTACTGAAGCTTTCTTT.

V gene TRBV11-1 combines with J gene TRBJ2-1; a weak D match, TRBD2 (6 bases). Trimming took off 5 bases at V and 9 bases at J, with 23 bases between the two ends. The CDR3 extends over 16 amino acids. The germline gives CDR1 SGHAT, CDR2 FQDESV (reference sequence). The CDR3 spells CASSLTTLYLGGEQFF. DNA for the CDR3: TGTGCCAGCAGCCTAACGACTCTCTACTTGGGGGGTGAGCAGTTCTTC.

The gene calls are TRBV5-1 and TRBJ2-1; D remains ambiguous. V was cut by 1 base and J by 8 bases, with 7 bases left in between. Germline loops: CDR1 SGHRS, CDR2 YFSETQ. The CDR3 has 12 amino acids. The CDR3 nucleotides read TGCGCCAGCAGCTTGAGAAAGCATGAGCAGTTCTTC. This translates into CASSLRKHEQFF.

Written as DNA, the CDR3 is TGTGCCAGCAGCCTAAGCGAGACGTTGGAGGGCTACACCTTC. Translating gives CASSLSETLEGYTF. V and J are TRBV7-9 and TRBJ1-2; unclear D gene. The V gene's germline CDR1 is SEHNR and CDR2 FQNEAQ (reference sequence). Trimming left V 5 bases short and J 8 bases short, with 18 bases between. CDR3 length equals 14 residues.

The chain recombines TRBV18 with TRBJ2-6, with TRBD1 identical over 8 bases. The CDR3 runs to 17 residues. Germline values: CDR1 KGHSH, CDR2 LQKENI. V shed 4 bases, J shed 1 base, and the junction held 6 bases outside the gene matches. The CDR3 sequence: CASSRGQGTSGANVLTF. CDR3 bases: TGTGCCAGCTCACGAGGACAGGGAACTTCTGGGGCCAACGTCCTGACTTTC. Filled out from reference TRBV18 and TRBJ2-6, the complete variable domain reads NAGVMQNPRHLVRRRGQEARLRCSPMKGHSHVYWYRQLPEEGLKFMVYLQKENIIDESGMPKERFSAEFPKEGPSILRIQQVVRGDSAAYFCASSRGQGTSGANVLTFGAGSRLTVL.

The chain has TRBV10-3 and TRBJ2-7, with D perhaps TRBD1 (5 bases). The CDR3 runs to 12 residues. The V gene lost 4 bases and the J gene lost 2 bases, with 6 bases spanning the gap. CDR1 and CDR2 from the germline V gene are ENHRY and SYGVKD. CDR3 sequence reads: CAISGQTYEQYF. The DNA of the CDR3 is TGTGCCATCAGTGGACAGACCTACGAGCAGTACTTC.

This clone has just a few counts. Other DNA sequences in the sample encode the same CDR3. This rearrangement joins TRBV28 to TRBJ2-5, with D uncertain. Germline CDR1 and CDR2: MDHEN and SYDVKM. The CDR3 has 11 residues. Trimming took 8 bases from V and 5 from J, leaving 9 bases between them. The CDR3 spells CASSPQETQYF. The CDR3 DNA reads TGTGCCAGCTCTCCCCAGGAGACCCAGTACTTC.

This sequence joins TRBV10-3 and TRBJ2-3, with a tentative D call TRBD2 (6 bases). Germline V lookup: CDR1 ENHRY, CDR2 SYGVKD. The CDR3 runs 14 residues. The V end was cut by 6 bases, the J end by 2 bases, with 12 bases between. CDR3 protein: CAIRGGSLTDTQYF. The CDR3, as DNA: TGTGCCATCAGGGGGGGATCCCTCACAGATACGCAGTATTTT.

The V call is TRBV19, the J call TRBJ2-7, with 8 bases matching TRBD1. V lost 2 bases to trimming and J lost 6 bases; unmatched junction nucleotides: 9. Per the germline V gene, CDR1 is LNHDA and CDR2 is SQIVND (reference sequence). The CDR3 has 15 amino acids. DNA of the CDR3: TGTGCCAGTAGTATAACCCCGGACAGGGTGGGCGAGCAGTACTTC. It is translated as CASSITPDRVGEQYF.

This clone showed up just once. The genes are TRBV14 and TRBJ2-7; maybe TRBD1 (6 bases). The germline V gene encodes CDR1 SGHDN and CDR2 FVKESK. This CDR3 spans 11 amino acids. Trimming took off 5 bases at V and 6 bases at J, with 8 bases between the two ends. The CDR3 spells CASSARGEQYF. CDR3 DNA: TGTGCCAGCAGCGCCAGGGGCGAGCAGTACTTC. The full variable domain, rest sourced from reference TRBV14 and TRBJ2-7, is EAGVTQFPSHSVIEKGQTVTLRCDPISGHDNLYWYRRVMGKEIKFLLHFVKESKQDESGMPNNRFLAERTGGTYSTLKVQPAELEDSGVYFCASSARGEQYFGPGTRLTVT.

This clone was picked up one time. The chain employs TRBV5-4 and TRBJ1-1; 9 bases fit TRBD1. In germline, CDR1 is SGHNT, CDR2 YYREEE (reference sequence). CDR3 length equals 14 residues. Trimming removed 3 bases from V and 4 bases from J; junction bases left unmatched: 4. The CDR3 here is CASSSLTGGTEAFF. CDR3 sequence (DNA): TGTGCCAGCAGCTCGTTGACAGGGGGCACTGAAGCTTTCTTT.

DNA for the CDR3: TGTGCCAGCAGCGCACCTGACACGGCTGGAAACACCATATATTTT. This sequence encodes CASSAPDTAGNTIYF. The V and J genes are TRBV5-6 and TRBJ1-3, with D unclear. Germline CDR1 and CDR2: SGHDT and YYEEEE. Trimming removed 4 bases at V and 2 bases at J, with 13 bases between. The CDR3 consists of 15 residues.

The chain has TRBV6-5 and TRBJ2-3, with TRBD2 as a possible D gene (6 bases). V shed 6 bases and J shed 2 bases, with 15 bases lying between them. The CDR3 totals 15 residues. Germline lookup yields CDR1 MNHEY and CDR2 SVGAGI. The CDR3 protein is CASSIFSGLTDTQYF. The CDR3 DNA reads TGTGCCAGCAGCATATTTAGCGGACTCACAGATACGCAGTATTTT.

The chain is built from TRBV7-6 and TRBJ1-1; tentative D call: TRBD1 (5 bases). The V gene lost 4 bases and the J gene lost 1 base, with 10 bases spanning the gap. Per the germline V gene, CDR1 is SGHVS and CDR2 is FNYEAQ. CDR3 length: 14 residues. The CDR3 sequence: CASSSRTRNTEAFF. The CDR3 DNA reads as TGTGCCAGCAGCTCCCGGACAAGGAACACTGAAGCTTTCTTT. Filled out from reference TRBV7-6 and TRBJ1-1, the complete variable domain reads GAGVSQSPRYKVTKRGQDVALRCDPISGHVSLYWYRQALGQGPEFLTYFNYEAQQDKSGLPNDRFSAERPEGSISTLTIQRTEQRDSAMYRCASSSRTRNTEAFFGQGTRLTVV.

The gene calls are TRBV19 and TRBJ2-5; a weak D match, TRBD2 (6 bases). This CDR3 comprises 14 residues. Per the germline V gene, CDR1 is LNHDA and CDR2 is SQIVND (reference sequence). V lost 2 bases and J 5 bases, leaving 12 bases between the germline ends. CDR3 nucleotides: TGTGCCAGTAGTATAATGGGTCGGGGGGAGACCCAGTACTTC. Protein product: CASSIMGRGETQYF.

The rearrangement joins TRBV5-8 to TRBJ1-2; 9 nucleotides match TRBD1. The V segment lost 0 bases and the J segment 4 bases; nucleotides outside the gene matches: 7. CDR3 length: 16 residues. Per the germline V gene, CDR1 is SGHTS and CDR2 is YDEGEE. CDR3 amino acids: CASSLGTGGAGYGYTF. The DNA for the CDR3 is TGTGCCAGCAGCTTGGGCACAGGGGGCGCAGGCTATGGCTACACCTTC. Full variable domain (missing parts from reference TRBV5-8 and TRBJ1-2): EAGVTQSPTHLIKTRGQQATLRCSPISGHTSVYWYQQALGLGLQFLLWYDEGEERNRGNFPPRFSGRQFPNYSSELNVNALELEDSALYLCASSLGTGGAGYGYTFGSGTRLTVV.

The CDR3 bases are TGTGCCAGTAGTATCCTGGGGCAATACAATGAGCAGTTCTTC. Translated, it gives CASSILGQYNEQFF. The V and J genes are TRBV19 and TRBJ2-1; maybe TRBD1 (5 bases). Trimming took 3 bases from V and 4 from J, leaving 10 bases between them. Germline CDR1 and CDR2: LNHDA and SQIVND (reference sequence). The CDR3 loop spans 14 amino acids.

The J gene is TRBJ2-7, the V gene TRBV11-2; 7 bases map to TRBD2. Trimming at V came to 1 base and at J to 4 bases, leaving 4 bases not matched to a gene. This CDR3 has 14 residues. The V gene's germline CDR1 is SGHAT and CDR2 FQNNGV. In DNA, the CDR3 is TGTGCCAGCAGCTTAGGGACTAGTATATACGAGCAGTACTTC. It specifies CASSLGTSIYEQYF.

The chain uses TRBV28 and TRBJ2-7; D is perhaps TRBD1 (5 bases). This CDR3 region has 12 residues. Trimming removed 6 bases at V and 4 bases at J, with 10 bases between. CDR1 is MDHEN, CDR2 SYDVKM, per germline. The CDR3 spells CASRTPGYEQYF. CDR3 coding DNA: TGTGCCAGCAGGACTCCAGGGTACGAGCAGTACTTC.

The table lists this clone with a few counts. The V and J genes are TRBV5-1 and TRBJ1-2, with 7 bases aligning to TRBD1. In germline, CDR1 is SGHRS, CDR2 YFSETQ. The CDR3 contains 16 residues. The ends lost 4 bases at V and 5 bases at J; junction bases unmatched: 14. CDR3 loop: CASSNNKGRGHYGYTF. CDR3 nucleotides: TGCGCCAGCAGCAACAACAAGGGTAGGGGGCATTATGGCTACACCTTC.

This chain connects TRBV29-1 to TRBJ2-1, with a possible D match to TRBD2 (6 bases). In germline, CDR1 is SQVTM, CDR2 ANQGSEA. The CDR3 spans 12 residues. V gave up 4 bases and J gave up 9 bases, with 13 bases separating them. CDR3 region: CSVGLDFPEQFF. The CDR3 nucleotides read TGCAGCGTTGGACTAGACTTTCCTGAGCAGTTCTTC.